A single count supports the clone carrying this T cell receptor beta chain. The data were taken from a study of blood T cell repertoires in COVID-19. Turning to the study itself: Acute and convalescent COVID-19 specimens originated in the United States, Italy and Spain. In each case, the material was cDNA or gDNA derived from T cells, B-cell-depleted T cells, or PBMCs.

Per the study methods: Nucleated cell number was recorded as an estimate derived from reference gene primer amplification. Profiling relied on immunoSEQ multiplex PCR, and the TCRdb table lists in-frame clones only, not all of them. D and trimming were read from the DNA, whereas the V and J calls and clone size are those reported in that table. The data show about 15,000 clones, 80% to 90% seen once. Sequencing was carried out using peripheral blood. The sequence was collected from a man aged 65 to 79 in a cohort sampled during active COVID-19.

This CDR3 reads CASSAGRSTEAFF. CDR3 nucleotides: TGTGCCAGTTCGGCAGGGAGGAGCACTGAAGCTTTCTTT. The chain recombines TRBV19 with TRBJ1-1, with a weak D call TRBD1 (5 bases). Trimming removed 8 bases at V and 4 bases at J, with 14 bases between. Germline assignment: CDR1 LNHDA and CDR2 SQIVND (reference sequence). CDR3 length: 13 amino acids.